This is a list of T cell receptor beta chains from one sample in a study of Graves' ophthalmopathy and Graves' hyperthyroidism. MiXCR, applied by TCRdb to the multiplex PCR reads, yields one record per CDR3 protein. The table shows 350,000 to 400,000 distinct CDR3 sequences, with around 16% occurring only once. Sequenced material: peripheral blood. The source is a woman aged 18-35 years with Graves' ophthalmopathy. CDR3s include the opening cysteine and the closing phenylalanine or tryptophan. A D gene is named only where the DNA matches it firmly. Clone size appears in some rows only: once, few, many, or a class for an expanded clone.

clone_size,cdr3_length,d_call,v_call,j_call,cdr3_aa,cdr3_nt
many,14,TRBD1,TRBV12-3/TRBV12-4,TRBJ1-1,CASTATGLNTEAFF,TGTGCCAGCACCGCGACAGGGCTGAACACTGAAGCTTTCTTT
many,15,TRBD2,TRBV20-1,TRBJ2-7,CSARSLAEISYEQYF,TGCAGTGCTAGAAGTCTAGCGGAGATCTCCTACGAGCAGTACTTC
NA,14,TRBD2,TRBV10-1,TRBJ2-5,CASSSGGAGETQYF,TGCGCCAGCAGCAGCGGGGGGGCCGGAGAGACCCAGTACTTC
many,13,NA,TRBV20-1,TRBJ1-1,CSARWVSGGETFF,TGCAGTGCTAGATGGGTCTCGGGAGGGGAAACTTTCTTT
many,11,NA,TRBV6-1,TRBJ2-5,CASSDKETQYF,TGTGCCAGCAGTGACAAAGAGACCCAGTACTTC
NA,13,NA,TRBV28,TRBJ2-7,CASRGDIRYEQYF,TGTGCCAGCAGGGGGGACATACGATACGAGCAGTACTTC
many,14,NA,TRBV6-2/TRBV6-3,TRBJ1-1,CASTFGQTNTEAFF,TGTGCCAGCACTTTTGGGCAGACGAACACTGAAGCTTTCTTT
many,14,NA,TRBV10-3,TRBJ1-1,CAISGFDGATEAFF,TGTGCCATCAGCGGATTCGATGGGGCCACTGAAGCTTTCTTT
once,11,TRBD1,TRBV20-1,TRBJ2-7,CSPQGAYEQYF,TGCAGTCCACAGGGGGCGTACGAGCAGTACTTC
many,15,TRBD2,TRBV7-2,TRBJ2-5,CASSLPGGLRETQYF,TGTGCCAGCAGCTTACCGGGGGGGCTCAGGGAGACCCAGTACTTC
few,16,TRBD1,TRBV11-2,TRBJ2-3,CASSNQPGQGTDTQYF,TGTGCCAGCAGCAACCAACCGGGACAGGGAACAGATACGCAGTATTTT
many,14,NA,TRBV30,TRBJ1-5,CAWSSWQWNQPQHF,TGTGCCTGGAGTTCCTGGCAGTGGAATCAGCCCCAGCATTTT
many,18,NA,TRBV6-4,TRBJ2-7,CASRVEDIPYTPSYEQYF,TGTGCCAGCAGGGTCGAGGACATTCCGTACACCCCCTCCTACGAGCAGTACTTC
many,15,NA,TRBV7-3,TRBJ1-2,CASSPMAGGIYGYTF,TGTGCCAGCAGCCCTATGGCCGGGGGGATCTATGGCTACACCTTC
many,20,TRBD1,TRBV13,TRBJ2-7,CASSHNDTGGELRSSYEQYF,TGTGCCAGCAGCCACAACGATACAGGGGGCGAACTCAGGAGCTCCTACGAGCAGTACTTC
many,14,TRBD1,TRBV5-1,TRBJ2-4,CASSADREENIQYF,TGCGCCAGCAGCGCCGACAGGGAAGAGAACATTCAGTACTTC
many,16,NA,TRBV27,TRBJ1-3,CASSVPFPVEGNTIYF,TGTGCCAGCAGTGTCCCTTTCCCAGTTGAGGGAAACACCATATATTTT
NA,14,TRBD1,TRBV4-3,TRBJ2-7,CASSLLIGGGEQYF,TGCGCCAGCAGCCTCTTAATAGGGGGCGGCGAGCAGTACTTC
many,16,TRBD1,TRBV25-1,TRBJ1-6,CATSRTGDPIYSPLHF,TGTGCCACCTCTCGGACAGGGGACCCCATCTACTCACCCCTCCACTTT
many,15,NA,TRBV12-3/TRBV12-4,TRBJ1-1,CASSNAGSMNTEAFF,TGTGCCAGTTCCAACGCAGGAAGCATGAACACTGAAGCTTTCTTT
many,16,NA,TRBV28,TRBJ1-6,CASSPPPQPKNSPLHF,TGTGCCAGCAGTCCCCCGCCACAACCCAAAAATTCACCCCTCCACTTT
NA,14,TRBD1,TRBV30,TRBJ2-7,CAWSADRGTYEQYF,TGTGCCTGGAGTGCGGACAGGGGGACCTACGAGCAGTACTTC
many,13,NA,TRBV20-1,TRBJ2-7,CSARVPGMNEQYF,TGCAGTGCTAGAGTTCCGGGGATGAACGAGCAGTACTTC
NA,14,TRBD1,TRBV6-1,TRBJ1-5,CASRFDRVNQPQHF,TGTGCCAGCAGGTTCGACAGGGTCAATCAGCCCCAGCATTTT
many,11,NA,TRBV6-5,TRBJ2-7,CASSYSDEQYF,TGTGCCAGCAGTTACTCTGACGAGCAGTACTTC
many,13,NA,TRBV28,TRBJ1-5,CASSLPVGQPQHF,TGTGCCAGCAGTTTACCCGTTGGCCAGCCCCAGCATTTT
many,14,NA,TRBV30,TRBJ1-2,CAWRAQGGSYGYTF,TGTGCCTGGAGGGCCCAGGGAGGGAGCTATGGCTACACCTTC
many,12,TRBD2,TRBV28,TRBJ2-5,CATSGTKETQYF,TGTGCCACCTCCGGGACTAAAGAGACCCAGTACTTC
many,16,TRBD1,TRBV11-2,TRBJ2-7,CASSYRDRGVQYEQYF,TGTGCCAGCAGCTATCGGGACAGGGGAGTTCAGTACGAGCAGTACTTC
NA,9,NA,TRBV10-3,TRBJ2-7,CAIGLEQYF,TGTGCCATCGGGCTCGAGCAGTACTTC
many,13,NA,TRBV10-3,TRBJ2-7,CAISPATDYEQYF,TGTGCCATCTCACCCGCGACGGACTACGAGCAGTACTTC
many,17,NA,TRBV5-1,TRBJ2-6,CASSPDLGFSGANVLTF,TGCGCCAGCAGCCCGGATCTAGGGTTTTCTGGGGCCAACGTCCTGACTTTC
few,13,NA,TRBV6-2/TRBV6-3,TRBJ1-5,CASSSRANQPQHF,TGTGCCAGCAGTTCCAGGGCTAATCAGCCCCAGCATTTT
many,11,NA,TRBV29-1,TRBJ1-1,CSVEKDAEAFF,TGCAGCGTTGAGAAGGACGCTGAAGCTTTCTTT
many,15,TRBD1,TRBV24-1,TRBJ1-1,CATSGTGDLNTEAFF,TGTGCCACCAGTGGGACAGGCGATTTGAACACTGAAGCTTTCTTT
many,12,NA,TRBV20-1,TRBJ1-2,CSGTLPNYGYTF,TGCAGTGGGACGCTTCCTAACTATGGCTACACCTTC
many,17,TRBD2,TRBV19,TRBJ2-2,CASTSPASGGPTGELFF,TGTGCCAGTACCTCTCCCGCTAGCGGGGGCCCCACCGGGGAGCTGTTTTTT
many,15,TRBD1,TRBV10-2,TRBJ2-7,CASSGRDRGSYEQYF,TGCGCCAGCAGTGGCCGGGACAGGGGGTCGTACGAGCAGTACTTC
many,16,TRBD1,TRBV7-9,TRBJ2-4,CASSLNRGLAKNIQYF,TGTGCCAGCAGCCTCAACAGGGGTCTAGCCAAAAACATTCAGTACTTC
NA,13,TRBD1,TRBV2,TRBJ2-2,CASMTGFTGELFF,TGTGCCAGCATGACAGGGTTCACCGGGGAGCTGTTTTTT
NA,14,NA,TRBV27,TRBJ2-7,CASNVGTFPETLNF,TGTGCCAGCAATGTGGGAACGTTTCCAGAGACCCTCAACTTC
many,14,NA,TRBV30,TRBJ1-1,CAGDGSSLNTEAFF,TGTGCCGGTGACGGTAGCAGTTTGAACACTGAAGCTTTCTTT
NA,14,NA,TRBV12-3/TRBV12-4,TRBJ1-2,CASSYSNGGYGYTF,TGTGCCAGCAGTTACTCGAACGGAGGATATGGCTACACCTTC
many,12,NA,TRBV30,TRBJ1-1,CAWSPGVGEAFF,TGTGCCTGGAGTCCCGGGGTGGGTGAAGCTTTCTTT
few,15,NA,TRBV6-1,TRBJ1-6,CASRSTENYNSPLHF,TGTGCCAGCAGGTCGACCGAGAACTATAATTCACCCCTCCACTTT
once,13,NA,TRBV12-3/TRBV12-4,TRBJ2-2,CASSLKATGELFF,TGTGCCAGCAGTCTTAAGGCGACCGGGGAGCTGTTTTTT
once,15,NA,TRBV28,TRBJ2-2,CASSLPRSNTGELFF,TGTGCCAGCAGTTTACCCAGATCGAACACCGGGGAGCTGTTTTTT
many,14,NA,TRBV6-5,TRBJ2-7,CASSYGDLFYEQYF,TGTGCCAGCAGTTATGGGGATCTCTTTTACGAGCAGTACTTC
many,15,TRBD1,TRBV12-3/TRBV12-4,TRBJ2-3,CASSLGTGLTDTQYF,TGTGCCAGCAGTCTCGGGACAGGGCTTACAGATACGCAGTATTTT
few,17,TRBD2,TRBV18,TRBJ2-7,CASSPSELAGGPREQYF,TGTGCCAGCTCACCGAGCGAACTAGCGGGGGGCCCACGCGAGCAGTACTTC
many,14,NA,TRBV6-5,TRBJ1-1,CASSYSIINTEAFF,TGTGCCAGCAGTTACTCGATTATCAACACTGAAGCTTTCTTT
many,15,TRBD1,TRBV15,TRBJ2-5,CATSAAGRGRETQYF,TGTGCCACCAGCGCCGCTGGAAGGGGGCGGGAGACCCAGTACTTC
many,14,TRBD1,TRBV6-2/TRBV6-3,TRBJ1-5,CASSRTGSNQPQHF,TGTGCCAGCAGTCGGACAGGTAGCAATCAGCCCCAGCATTTT
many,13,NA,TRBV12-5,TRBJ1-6,CASRGGDNSPLHF,TGTGCTAGTAGGGGCGGGGATAATTCACCCCTCCACTTT
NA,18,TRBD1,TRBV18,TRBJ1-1,CASSLEPGTGGLNTEAFF,TGTGCCAGCTCATTGGAACCCGGGACAGGGGGATTGAACACTGAAGCTTTCTTT
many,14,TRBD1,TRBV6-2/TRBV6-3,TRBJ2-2,CASSYGTGSGELFF,TGTGCCAGCAGTTACGGGACAGGGTCCGGGGAGCTGTTTTTT
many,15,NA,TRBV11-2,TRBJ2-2,CASSFGTGNTGELFF,TGTGCCAGCAGCTTCGGGACGGGCAACACCGGGGAGCTGTTTTTT
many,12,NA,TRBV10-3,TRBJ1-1,CAISELSTEAFF,TGTGCCATCAGTGAACTTTCCACTGAAGCTTTCTTT
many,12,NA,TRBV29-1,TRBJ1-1,CSVEGREAEAFF,TGCAGCGTTGAAGGCAGGGAGGCTGAAGCTTTCTTT